This T cell receptor (beta chain) was found in a study of beta chain features in type 1 diabetes. Overall study findings and caveats: Junctions at VDJ sites from type 1 diabetes patients had fewer insertions and more deletions. The study found moderately but significantly shorter TCRB CDR3s in all four CD4+ subsets of Type 1 diabetes patients.

The CDR3 has 14 residues. The germline V gene encodes CDR1 SGHRS and CDR2 YFSETQ. The ends were cut back, 0 bases at V and 5 bases at J, with 12 bases in the middle. This clone was counted a few times. Its antigen is unidentified. The whole isolated RNA underwent reverse transcription, so sequencing captured expressed TCRB transcripts. Repertoires were generated with immunoSEQ multiplex PCR, while TCRdb's copy carries only in-frame clones and drops some. This sample has about 300,000 clones, with roughly 13% found just once. This clonotype was sampled from a woman aged 18-35 years with type 1 diabetes. The material sequenced was naive CD4+ T cells from blood. The V and J genes are TRBV5-1 and TRBJ2-7; D not resolved. CDR3 in amino acids: CASSLGGPRDEQYF. In DNA, the CDR3 is TGCGCCAGCAGCTTGGGTGGCCCCCGGGACGAGCAGTACTTC.